This record looks at one TCR beta chain sequence and its context. The clone's antigen remains unknown. No base quality information exists; no much larger clone differs at one position. Peripheral blood CD8+ and CD4+ T cells from healthy donors, Susac syndrome patients and multiple sclerosis patients were profiled by high-throughput TCR beta sequencing. The multiple sclerosis controls were treatment-naive patients whose relapsing-remitting disease, either stable or active, fulfilled the revised McDonald criteria. Bulk CD8+ and CD4+ T cells were purified by magnetic negative isolation, while CD8+ TEMRA cells were enriched using FACS. Blood was collected in EDTA tubes and processed within 24 hours, with PBMCs isolated through density gradient centrifugation. PBMCs intended for TCR sequencing were frozen in liquid nitrogen and were later thawed in a 37 degrees C water bath. The sorted or isolated CD4+, CD8+ and CD8+ TEMRA cells had a purity of 90% or higher.

This record comes from a study of CD8 T cells in Susac syndrome (dated by TCRdb to about 2019). Study-level background: Repertoire sequencing was used to test whether CD8+ T cell activation and differentiation in Susac syndrome was antigen driven. The clonality of the CD8+ T cell repertoire was compared across approximately 11 healthy donors, about 14 Susac syndrome patients and about 16 multiple sclerosis patients.

Study-wide conclusions, independent of this receptor: The study acknowledged that relatively few individuals were included in the TCR sequencing and HLA analysis.

RNA was extracted using the RNeasy kit, and roughly 0.5 to 1 ug of the RNA was reverse transcribed with random hexamers. The immunoSEQ multiplex PCR assay, covering 54 Vbeta and 13 Jbeta segments, was used to amplify TCR beta CDR3 regions. PCR amplification bias was corrected by using a synthetic template baseline for primer optimization and computational correction. As for the original processing: Only productive sequences were kept, with reads annotated to V, D and J genes according to IMGT and analyzed in immunoSEQ Analyzer. Clonality was computed as one minus Shannon entropy normalized by log2 of the number of productive unique sequences. For each patient and control, public and private clones were evaluated among the 100 most prevalent clones. A clone was defined as Susac-specific if it was absent from the healthy and MS cohorts, from some 1,100 published viral clones and from other ImmuneACCESS disease sequences. In TCRdb, the public reads were trimmed at Q25 with fastp and aligned with MiXCR, with productive beta chains retained. When rows share a CDR3 protein, they turn into one entry using the most common DNA and genes. The V and J calls follow TCRdb's processing rather than the paper's. The sample profile shows around 79,000 distinct CDR3 sequences; approximately 94% of them were found once. Approximately 0.38% of the sample comes from the top ten.

Between the V and J ends, shortened by 3 bases and 4 bases respectively, the junction contains 7 bases. For CDR1 and CDR2, the germline V gene (reference sequence) lists PRHDT and FYEKMQ. The CDR3 sequence holds 13 residues, the cysteine and phenylalanine included. CDR3 DNA only is kept here, 39 bases in frame from base 1. The receptor was derived from a human donor with multiple sclerosis. The chain is encoded by TRBV13 joined to TRBJ1-5; confidence is insufficient to name the D gene. Sequenced input: CD8+ T cells from PBMCs. The DNA sequence is given as TGTGCCAGCAGCTTCGGAGTAAATCAGCCCCAGCATTTT. This encodes CASSFGVNQPQHF. The full variable domain, completed from the reference TRBV13 and TRBJ1-5 proteins outside the CDR3, reads AAGVIQSPRHLIKEKRETATLKCYPIPRHDTVYWYQQGPGQDPQFLISFYEKMQSDKGSIPDRFSAQQFSDYHSELNMSSLELGDSALYFCASSFGVNQPQHFGDGTRLSIL.